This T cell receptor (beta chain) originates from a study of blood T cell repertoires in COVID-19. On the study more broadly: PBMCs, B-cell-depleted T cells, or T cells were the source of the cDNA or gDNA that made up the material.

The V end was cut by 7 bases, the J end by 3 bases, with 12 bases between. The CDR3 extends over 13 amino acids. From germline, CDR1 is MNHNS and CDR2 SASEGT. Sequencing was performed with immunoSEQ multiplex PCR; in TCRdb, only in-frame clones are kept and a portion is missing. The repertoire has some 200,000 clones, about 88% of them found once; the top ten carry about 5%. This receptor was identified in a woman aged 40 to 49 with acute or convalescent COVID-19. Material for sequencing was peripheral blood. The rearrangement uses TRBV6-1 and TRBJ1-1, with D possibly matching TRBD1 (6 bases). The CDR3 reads CASIGGGHTEAFF. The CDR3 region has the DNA TGTGCCAGCATTGGGGGGGGCCACACTGAAGCTTTCTTT.